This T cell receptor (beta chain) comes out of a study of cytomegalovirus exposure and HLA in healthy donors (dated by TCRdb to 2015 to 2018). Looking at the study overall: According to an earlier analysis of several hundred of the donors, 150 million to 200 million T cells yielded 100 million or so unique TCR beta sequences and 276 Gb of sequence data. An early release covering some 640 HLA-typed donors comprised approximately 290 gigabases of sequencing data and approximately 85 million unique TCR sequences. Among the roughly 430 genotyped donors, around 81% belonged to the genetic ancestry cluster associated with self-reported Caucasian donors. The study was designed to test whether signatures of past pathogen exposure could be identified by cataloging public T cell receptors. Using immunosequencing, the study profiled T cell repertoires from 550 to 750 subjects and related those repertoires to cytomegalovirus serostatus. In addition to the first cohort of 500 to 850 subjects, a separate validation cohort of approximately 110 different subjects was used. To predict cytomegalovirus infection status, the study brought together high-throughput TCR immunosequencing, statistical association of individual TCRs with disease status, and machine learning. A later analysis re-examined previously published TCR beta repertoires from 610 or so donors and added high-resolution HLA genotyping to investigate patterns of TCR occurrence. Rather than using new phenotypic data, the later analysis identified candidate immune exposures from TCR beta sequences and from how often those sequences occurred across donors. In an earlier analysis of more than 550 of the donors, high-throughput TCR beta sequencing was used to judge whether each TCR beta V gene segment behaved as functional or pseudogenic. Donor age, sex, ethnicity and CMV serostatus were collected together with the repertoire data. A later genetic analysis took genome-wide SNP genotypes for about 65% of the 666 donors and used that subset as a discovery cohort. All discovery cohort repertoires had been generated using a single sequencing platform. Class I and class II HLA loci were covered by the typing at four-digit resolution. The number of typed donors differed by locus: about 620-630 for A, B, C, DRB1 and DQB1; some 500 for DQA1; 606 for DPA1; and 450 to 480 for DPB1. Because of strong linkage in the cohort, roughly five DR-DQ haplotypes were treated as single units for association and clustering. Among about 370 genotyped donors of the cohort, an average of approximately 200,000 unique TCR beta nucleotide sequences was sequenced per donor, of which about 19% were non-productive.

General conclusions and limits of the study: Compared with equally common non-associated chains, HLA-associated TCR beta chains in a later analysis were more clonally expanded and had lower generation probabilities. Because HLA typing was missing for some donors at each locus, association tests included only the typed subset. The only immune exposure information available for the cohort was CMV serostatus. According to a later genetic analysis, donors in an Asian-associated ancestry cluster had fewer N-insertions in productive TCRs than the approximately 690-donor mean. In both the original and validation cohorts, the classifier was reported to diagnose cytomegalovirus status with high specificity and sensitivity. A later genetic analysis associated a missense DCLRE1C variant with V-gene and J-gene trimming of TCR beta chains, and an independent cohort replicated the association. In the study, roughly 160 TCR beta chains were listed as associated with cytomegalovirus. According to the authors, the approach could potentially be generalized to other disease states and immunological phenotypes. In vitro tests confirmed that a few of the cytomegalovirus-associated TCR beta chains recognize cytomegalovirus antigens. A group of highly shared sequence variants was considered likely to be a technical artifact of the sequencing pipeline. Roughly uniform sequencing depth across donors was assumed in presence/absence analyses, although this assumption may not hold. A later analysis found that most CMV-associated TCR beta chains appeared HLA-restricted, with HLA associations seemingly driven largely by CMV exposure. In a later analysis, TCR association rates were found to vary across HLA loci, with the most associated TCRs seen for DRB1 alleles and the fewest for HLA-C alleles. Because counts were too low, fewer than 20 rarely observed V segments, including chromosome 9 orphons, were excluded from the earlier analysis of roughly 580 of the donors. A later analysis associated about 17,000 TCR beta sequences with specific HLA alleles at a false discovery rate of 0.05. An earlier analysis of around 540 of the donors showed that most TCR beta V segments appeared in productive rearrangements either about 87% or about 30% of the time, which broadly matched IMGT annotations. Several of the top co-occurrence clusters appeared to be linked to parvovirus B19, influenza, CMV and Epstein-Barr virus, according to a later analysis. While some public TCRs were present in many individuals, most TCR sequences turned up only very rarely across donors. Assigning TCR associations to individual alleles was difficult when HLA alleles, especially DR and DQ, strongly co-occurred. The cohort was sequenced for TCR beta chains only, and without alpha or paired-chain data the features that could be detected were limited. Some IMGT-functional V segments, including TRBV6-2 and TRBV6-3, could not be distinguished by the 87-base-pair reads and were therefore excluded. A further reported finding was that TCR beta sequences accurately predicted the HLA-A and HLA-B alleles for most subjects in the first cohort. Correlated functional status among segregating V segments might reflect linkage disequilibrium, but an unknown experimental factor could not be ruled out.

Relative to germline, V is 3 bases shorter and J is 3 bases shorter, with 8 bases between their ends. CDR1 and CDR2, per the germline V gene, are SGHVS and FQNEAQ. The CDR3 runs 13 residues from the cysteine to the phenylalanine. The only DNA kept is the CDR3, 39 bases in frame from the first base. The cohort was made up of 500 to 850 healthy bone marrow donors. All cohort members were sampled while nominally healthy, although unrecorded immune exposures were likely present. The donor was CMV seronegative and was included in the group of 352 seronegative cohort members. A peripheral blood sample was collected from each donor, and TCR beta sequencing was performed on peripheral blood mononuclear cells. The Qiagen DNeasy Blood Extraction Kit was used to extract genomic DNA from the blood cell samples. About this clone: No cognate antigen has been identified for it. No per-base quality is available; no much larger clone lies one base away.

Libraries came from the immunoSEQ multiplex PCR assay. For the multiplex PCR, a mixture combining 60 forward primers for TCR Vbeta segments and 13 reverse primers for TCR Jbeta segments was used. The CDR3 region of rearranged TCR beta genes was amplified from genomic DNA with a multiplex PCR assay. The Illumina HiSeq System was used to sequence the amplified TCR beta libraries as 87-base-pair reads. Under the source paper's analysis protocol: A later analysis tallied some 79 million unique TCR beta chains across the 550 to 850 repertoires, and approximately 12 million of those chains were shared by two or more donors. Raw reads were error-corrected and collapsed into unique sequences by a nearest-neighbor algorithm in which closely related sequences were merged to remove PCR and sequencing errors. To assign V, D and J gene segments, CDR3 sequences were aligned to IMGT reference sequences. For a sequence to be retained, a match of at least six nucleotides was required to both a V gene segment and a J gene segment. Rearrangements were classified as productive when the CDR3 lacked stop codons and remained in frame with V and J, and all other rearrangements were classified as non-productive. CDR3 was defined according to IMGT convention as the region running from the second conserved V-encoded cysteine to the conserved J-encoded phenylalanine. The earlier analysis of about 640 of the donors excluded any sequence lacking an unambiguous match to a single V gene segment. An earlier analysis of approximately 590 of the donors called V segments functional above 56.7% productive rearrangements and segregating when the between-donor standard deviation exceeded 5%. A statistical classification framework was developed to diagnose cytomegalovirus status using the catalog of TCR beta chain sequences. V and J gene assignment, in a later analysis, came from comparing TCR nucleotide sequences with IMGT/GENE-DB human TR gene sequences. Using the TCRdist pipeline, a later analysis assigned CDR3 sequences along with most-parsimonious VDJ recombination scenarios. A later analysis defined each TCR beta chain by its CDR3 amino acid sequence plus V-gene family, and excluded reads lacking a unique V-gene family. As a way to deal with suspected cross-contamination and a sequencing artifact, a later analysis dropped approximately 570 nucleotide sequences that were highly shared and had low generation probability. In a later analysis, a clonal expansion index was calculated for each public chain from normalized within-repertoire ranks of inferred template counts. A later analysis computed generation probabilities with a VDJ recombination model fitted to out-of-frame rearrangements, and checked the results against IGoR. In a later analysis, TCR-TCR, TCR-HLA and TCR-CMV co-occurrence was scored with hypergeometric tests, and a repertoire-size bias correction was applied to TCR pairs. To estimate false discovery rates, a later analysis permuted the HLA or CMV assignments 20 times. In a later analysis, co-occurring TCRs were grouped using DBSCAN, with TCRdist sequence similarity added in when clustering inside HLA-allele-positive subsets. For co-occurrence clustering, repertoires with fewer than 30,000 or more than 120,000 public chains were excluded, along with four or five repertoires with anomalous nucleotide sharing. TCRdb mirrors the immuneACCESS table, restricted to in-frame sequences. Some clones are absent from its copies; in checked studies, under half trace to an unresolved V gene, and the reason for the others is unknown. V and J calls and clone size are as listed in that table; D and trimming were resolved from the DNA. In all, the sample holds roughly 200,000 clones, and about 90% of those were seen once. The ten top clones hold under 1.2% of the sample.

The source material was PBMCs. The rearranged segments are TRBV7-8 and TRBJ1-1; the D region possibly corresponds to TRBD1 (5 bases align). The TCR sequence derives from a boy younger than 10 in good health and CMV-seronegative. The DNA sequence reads TGTGCCAGCAGCTTCGGCAGGGACACTGAAGCTTTCTTT. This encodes CASSFGRDTEAFF.